This T cell receptor beta chain was documented in a study of blood T cell repertoires in COVID-19. On the study more broadly: Donors in the United States, Italy and Spain gave samples during acute or convalescent COVID-19. From T cells, B-cell-depleted T cells, or PBMCs came the material, which was cDNA or gDNA.

Methods used by the authors: Amplification from reference gene primers served as the basis for estimated nucleated cell counts. Method: immunoSEQ multiplex PCR; TCRdb's copy keeps in-frame clones and lacks some. That table gives V, J and clone size, and the DNA gave D and trimming. The sample carries 130,000 to 150,000 clones, about 86% recorded once. CDR1 and CDR2 from the germline V gene are MNHEY and SVGAGI. This CDR3 has 14 residues. V was clipped by 5 bases and J by 7 bases; unmatched bases: 8. This clonotype originated in a human donor in a cohort sampled during active COVID-19. Sequencing was performed on peripheral blood. The rearrangement links TRBV6-5 to TRBJ2-4; TRBD1 matches at 7 bases. CDR3: CASSRTGVSNIQYF. CDR3 DNA sequence: TGTGCCAGCAGTCGTACAGGGGTGTCGAACATTCAGTACTTC.